This T cell receptor beta chain was recorded in a study of T cell changes during pregnancy in multiple sclerosis (dated by TCRdb to about 2019). Study-wide context: The study looked at changes in the T cell repertoire across pregnancy in women with multiple sclerosis.

Library generation was performed with the immunoSEQ multiplex PCR assay. In TCRdb, the immuneACCESS table is reduced to in-frame sequences with V and J assigned. These tables do not hold every clone; where another copy was compared, an unresolved V gene accounts for under half, and the others remain unexplained. The sample table contains about 18,000 clones; only one count was recorded for more than 75% of them. In total, the top ten clones hold 7.5% to 10% of the sample. Notes on this clone: Its antigen remains unidentified. It has no much larger one-base neighbor in the sample; base qualities were not kept.

Spanning cysteine to phenylalanine, the CDR3 consists of 15 amino acids. Here the CDR3 DNA is all that survives: 45 bases in frame from base 1. V gives up 0 bases and J gives up 8 bases, and the segment between their germline ends measures 14 bases. Based on the germline V gene, the CDR1 and CDR2 sequences are SGHDN and FVKESK. This sequence was found in a female donor with multiple sclerosis, enrolled in a pregnancy study. The chain employs TRBV14 and TRBJ2-1, with the D segment identity uncertain. Sequenced here: CD8+ T cells from peripheral blood mononuclear cells, sampled after pregnancy. The CDR3 protein sequence reads: CASSQDLGSNDEQFF. The nucleotides read TGTGCCAGCAGCCAAGATTTGGGTAGCAACGATGAGCAGTTCTTC.